One sample yielded the 5 T cell receptor beta chains listed below, sequenced in a study of T cell repertoires in cytomegalovirus infection. Their antigens are not known. TCRdb re-called the reads with MiXCR, one entry per CDR3 protein. In the table there are 700,000 to 950,000 distinct CDR3 sequences, around a third of which are singletons. The sample consisted of cultured CD8+ T cells from PBMCs, taken from culture after CMV antigen stimulation. These receptors all come from a human donor in good health (CMV status not recorded). Some clones in this sample may be carry-over from other donors' samples.

This clonotype has a handful of counts. This sequence joins TRBV2 and TRBJ1-2; 8 bases match TRBD1. The V gene's germline CDR1 is SNHLY and CDR2 FYNNEI. The CDR3 is 15 amino acids. V lost 6 bases, J lost 8 bases, and 14 bases stayed unmatched. CDR3 residues: CASSPGQEESAGYTF. In DNA form, the CDR3 reads TGTGCCAGCAGCCCGGGACAGGAAGAAAGTGCGGGCTACACCTTC.

A few counts support this clonotype. The gene calls are TRBV6-5 and TRBJ1-3; D not resolved. V shed 0 bases and J shed 1 base, with 7 bases lying between them. In germline, CDR1 is MNHEY, CDR2 SVGAGI. The CDR3 runs to 15 residues. The CDR3 region has the DNA TGTGCCAGCAGTTACTCGTCGGAATCTGGAAACACCATATATTTT. Protein sequence: CASSYSSESGNTIYF.

This rearrangement joins TRBV27 to TRBJ2-5; perhaps TRBD1 as D (5 bases). The CDR3 is made up of 16 amino acids. Germline V gene lookup returns CDR1 MNHEY and CDR2 SMNVEV (reference sequence). V was trimmed by 0 bases and J by 3 bases, leaving 14 bases between them. DNA of the CDR3: TGTGCCAGCAGTTTATCGTGGGAAGACAGAAAAGAGACCCAGTACTTC. It is translated as CASSLSWEDRKETQYF.

This clonotype was recorded only once. The chain links TRBV6-6 to TRBJ1-5; TRBD1 might be the D (5 bases). CDR3 length equals 18 residues. CDR1 is MNHNY, CDR2 SVGAGI, per germline (reference sequence). V was trimmed by 2 bases and J by 0 bases, leaving 17 bases between them. The CDR3 DNA follows: TGTGCCAGCAGTTACCCGCGTGGGACGACATATAGCAATCAGCCCCAGCATTTT. This codes for CASSYPRGTTYSNQPQHF.

The chain has TRBV12-3 or TRBV12-4 and TRBJ2-2; D is ambiguous. The CDR3 sequence is 14 residues long. V was cut by 2 bases and J by 7 bases, with 11 bases left in between. Written as DNA, the CDR3 is TGTGCCAGCAGTTTAACGGGTCCTCACGGGGAGCTGTTTTTT. It is translated as CASSLTGPHGELFF.